The T cell receptor (beta chain) described here comes from a study of blood T cell repertoires in COVID-19. The wider study: Collection of acute and convalescent COVID-19 samples took place in the United States, Italy and Spain.

In the study's own analysis: The assay estimated nucleated cells by amplifying reference gene primers. Generated by immunoSEQ multiplex PCR, the TCRdb table keeps only in-frame clones and is missing some. Clonal size and the V and J genes are those of that table, whereas D and trimming came from the DNA. This table holds hundreds of thousands of clones, around 85% found once. The source is a woman between 40 and 50 years old who had recovered from COVID-19. Sequences were obtained from PBMCs or T cells enriched from blood (not recorded which).

CDR3 amino acids: CATEGPLREKLFF. CDR3 sequence (DNA): TGTGCCACCGAGGGCCCCCTGAGGGAAAAACTGTTTTTT. This chain uses TRBV28 with TRBJ1-4, with D unresolved. The V end lost 10 bases, the J end lost 8 bases, and 17 bases lay between the germline ends. Per germline, CDR1 MDHEN and CDR2 SYDVKM. CDR3 length: 13 residues.